This T cell receptor (beta chain) was found in a study of shared clonotypes between healthy human individuals. Method: immunoSEQ multiplex PCR; TCRdb's copy keeps in-frame clones and lacks some. This sample has about 1.1 million clones, with around 82% found just once. Trimming removed 0 bases from V and 6 bases from J; junction bases left unmatched: 6. Germline CDR1 GTSNPN, CDR2 SVGIG (reference sequence). The CDR3 covers 14 residues. The J gene is TRBJ1-2, the V gene TRBV30, with 8 bases identical to TRBD1. Sequencing used memory CD4+ T cells from PBMCs. Subset denoted: CD45RA-negative fraction. The source of this sequence is a man aged 18 to 30 in good health. Some clones in this sample may be carry-over from other donors' samples. The CDR3 reads CAWSVRNRGDGYTF. CDR3 bases: TGTGCCTGGAGTGTAAGGAACAGGGGGGATGGCTACACCTTC.